This T cell receptor (beta chain) was obtained from a study of neurological immune-mediated disorders (dated by TCRdb to about 2019). The study in broad terms: The study compared peripheral blood TCR-beta repertoires of HTLV-I-associated myelopathy (HAM/TSP) patients, multiple sclerosis patients and healthy controls using UMI-based sequencing. Alongside PBMC samples, the set of 80 to 130 TCR-beta libraries contained longitudinal samples, technical triplicates, and paired CD4+ and CD8+ T-cell subsets that had been sorted. Each longitudinal HAM/TSP and healthy donor was sampled at 3 time-points spaced at about 3-40 month intervals. The cohort included some 68 subjects: approximately 14 with HAM/TSP, about 34 with multiple sclerosis, and approximately 20 healthy controls. The paper as a whole reports these results and caveats: TCR clonal expansion was greatest in HAM/TSP patients and smallest in MS patients, who ranked below even healthy controls. No identical CDR3 amino acid sequences were shared among expanded clones across subjects, suggesting private TCR-beta repertoires in all groups.

Taken with the paper, the label for time point translates to: longitudinal time-point 2. For the unsorted PBMC libraries, 2 million PBMCs were stored in RNAlater at -80 degrees C until RNA extraction and were used to generate the libraries. Peripheral blood was subjected to Ficoll-Hypaque density gradient centrifugation to isolate PBMCs, which were then cryopreserved in liquid nitrogen. Only a few counts were recorded for this clonotype. Its antigen specificity is not known. The sample holds no much larger clone one base away, and base qualities are not on file. Its CDR3 holds 13 amino acids, cysteine through phenylalanine. Of the read, only the CDR3 DNA is kept; its 39 bases are in frame from base 1. The germline V gene specifies SGHAT as CDR1 and FQNNGV as CDR2. V is reduced by 5 bases and J by 0 bases, leaving a spacing of 7 bases between them. cDNA was synthesized by template-switch 5'RACE using a primer with a 10-nucleotide random unique molecular identifier that tagged each TCR transcript. Every sequencing run yielded over 170 million TCR-beta sequences covering 15-18 subjects. The RNeasy kit was used to extract total RNA. The KAPA Real-time Library Amplification kit was used to amplify TCR-beta VDJ regions with primers targeting the TCR constant region and the 5'RACE anchor. A first PCR added sample indexes and Illumina adaptors, after which a second PCR increased the library yield. The roughly 650 bp TCR product was size-selected on a 2% E-gel SizeSelection system after Ampure bead purification. Library quality was checked on a Bioanalyzer, concentration was measured with Qubit, and libraries were quantified with the Kapa Library Quantification kit before pooling. An Illumina HiSeq 2500 sequenced the libraries paired-end 2 x 150 bp. To increase sequence diversity, roughly 24-31% phiX was spiked into each library pool. For the original study's pipeline: Quality-filtered reads were processed with the UMI-based MiGEC pipeline, and over 85% of raw TCR sequences were removed by the MiGEC pipeline during error correction. VDJ genes were aligned to IMGT germline references, and clonotypes were defined by unique CDR3 amino acid sequence plus V-J genes. Clonal expansion, Shannon diversity, and CDR3 relatedness (CalcPairwiseDistances, ClusterSamples) were evaluated with VDJtools, and phylogenetic trees were built with CLCbio workbench. Using coefficient-of-variation modelling across technical triplicates, the study counted a clone as expanded if it had at least 8 unique UMIs. TCRdb reworked the public reads: Q25 trimming with fastp, MiXCR clone assembly, productive beta chains retained. CDR3 protein sequences are deduplicated, and each keeps its most common genes and DNA. TCRdb's processing, not the authors' own work, is the source of the V and J calls. The sample table lists roughly 98,000 distinct CDR3 sequences, less than 15% of them with a count of one. In total, the top ten clones hold about 4.6% of the sample.

Sequencing input: PBMCs. The receptor's source is a female donor with HTLV-1-associated myelopathy (HAM/TSP). The chain couples TRBV11-2 to TRBJ2-5; the D segment cannot be called with confidence. The DNA reads TGTGCCAGCAGCCTTGCAGACCAAGAGACCCAGTACTTC. This translates into CASSLADQETQYF.